The clone carrying this T cell receptor (beta chain) showed up just a few times. Its antigen is not known. Time point denoted: week 47, end of study. A 20-mer mutant IDH1 peptide at 300 ug was injected subcutaneously with topical imiquimod. The V and J ends lost 11 bases and 5 bases, in that order; junction bases with no gene match: 9. This CDR3 comprises 12 residues. Germline-derived CDR1 and CDR2 are KGHSH and LQKENI. Libraries were prepared by immunoSEQ multiplex PCR; TCRdb keeps only in-frame clonotypes and omits some of them. The profile shows over 45,000 clones, approximately 75% of them singletons. This sample stems from a study of a mutant IDH1 vaccine in newly diagnosed glioma. The wider study: Patients were started on vaccination 4-6 weeks after radiotherapy alone, or with temozolomide cycles.

The rearrangement uses TRBV18 and TRBJ2-7, with TRBD1 identical over 7 bases. This clonotype was sampled from a middle-aged man with glioma. The source was PBMCs, collected from a glioma patient whose treatment included an IDH1 peptide vaccine. CDR3 bases: TGTGCCGGTAGGGGGCAGGAAGACGAGCAGTACTTC. Residues: CAGRGQEDEQYF.